A selection of T cell receptor beta chains follows, all from one sample in a study of blood T cell repertoires in COVID-19. The method was immunoSEQ multiplex PCR; TCRdb's version includes in-frame clones alone and lacks a portion of them. There are about 140,000 clones in the sample; roughly 84% occur only once, and less than 7% lies in the top ten. The sample taken for sequencing was PBMCs or T cells enriched from blood (not recorded which). The source is a man in his forties with acute COVID-19. Both conserved end residues are part of each CDR3. D genes are given only for firm matches. The size of a clone is reported for some rows only, either as once, few or many, or as a class for expanded clones.

CDR3aa,CDR3nt,abundance,d_gene,v_gene,j_gene
CAWSVRRVLQPQHF,TGTGCCTGGAGTGTACGCAGGGTACTTCAGCCCCAGCATTTT,NA,NA,TRBV30,TRBJ1-5
CASSLRGSYEQYF,TGTGCCAGCAGTTTGAGGGGGTCCTACGAGCAGTACTTC,once,NA,TRBV12-3/TRBV12-4,TRBJ2-7
CSVLTSGVAYNEQFF,TGCAGCGTTTTGACTAGCGGGGTAGCCTACAATGAGCAGTTCTTC,NA,TRBD2,TRBV29-1,TRBJ2-1
CAWMGPADEQFF,TGTGCCTGGATGGGCCCAGCCGATGAGCAGTTCTTC,once,NA,TRBV30,TRBJ2-1
CASRALRGNEKLFF,TGTGCCAGCAGGGCCCTCAGGGGAAACGAAAAACTGTTTTTT,NA,NA,TRBV2,TRBJ1-4
CASSRQDYEAFF,TGTGCCAGCAGCCGGCAGGATTACGAAGCTTTCTTT,NA,NA,TRBV5-8,TRBJ1-1
CASSRRGGSYGYTF,TGTGCCAGTAGTAGAAGAGGGGGCAGCTATGGCTACACCTTC,once,TRBD1,TRBV19,TRBJ1-2
CASSSRFSAHTGELFF,TGTGCCAGCAGCTCCCGTTTTAGCGCGCACACCGGGGAGCTGTTTTTT,NA,NA,TRBV21-1,TRBJ2-2
CATSEGSQETQYF,TGTGCCACCAGTGAAGGGAGCCAAGAGACCCAGTACTTC,NA,NA,TRBV24-1,TRBJ2-5
CATAGTGSDEQYF,TGTGCCACTGCCGGGACAGGTTCCGACGAGCAGTACTTC,NA,TRBD1,TRBV5-4,TRBJ2-7
CASSATEGRVGELFF,TGTGCCAGCAGCGCTACGGAGGGCCGGGTCGGGGAGCTGTTTTTT,NA,NA,TRBV9,TRBJ2-2
CSVRGAGAEAFF,TGCAGCGTGCGGGGCGCCGGCGCTGAAGCTTTCTTT,NA,NA,TRBV29-1,TRBJ1-1
CASSPPGQGGNTIYF,TGTGCCAGCTCACCTCCGGGACAGGGAGGAAACACCATATATTTT,NA,TRBD1,TRBV18,TRBJ1-3
CATSRDASSTDTQYF,TGTGCCACCAGCAGAGATGCGAGCAGCACAGATACGCAGTATTTT,NA,NA,TRBV15,TRBJ2-3
CASSGRGPDNEQFF,TGTGCCAGTAGTGGTAGGGGGCCAGACAATGAGCAGTTCTTC,NA,TRBD1,TRBV19,TRBJ2-1
CASTPLLAGGDTQYF,TGTGCCAGCACTCCACTACTAGCGGGAGGGGATACGCAGTATTTT,NA,TRBD2,TRBV11-2,TRBJ2-3
CASSQAVTDTQYF,TGTGCCAGCAGCCAAGCGGTTACAGATACGCAGTATTTT,NA,NA,TRBV3-1/TRBV3-2,TRBJ2-3
CSVVAGGKDTQYF,TGCAGCGTTGTGGCGGGGGGAAAGGATACGCAGTATTTT,once,TRBD2,TRBV29-1,TRBJ2-3
CASSDGGLAGRLNEQFF,TGTGCCAGCAGTGACGGGGGCCTAGCGGGGAGACTCAATGAGCAGTTCTTC,NA,TRBD2,TRBV6-4,TRBJ2-1
CASSLQLSNSPLHF,TGTGCCAGCAGCCTACAGCTCTCCAATTCACCCCTCCACTTT,few,NA,TRBV7-9,TRBJ1-6
CSVDTGSGELFF,TGCAGCGTAGACACAGGTTCCGGGGAGCTGTTTTTT,NA,NA,TRBV29-1,TRBJ2-2
CASSLPGGATEAFF,TGTGCCAGCAGCTTACCAGGGGGCGCGACTGAAGCTTTCTTT,NA,TRBD1,TRBV7-2,TRBJ1-1
CASIGQGNFYEQYF,TGTGCCAGCATCGGACAGGGGAACTTCTACGAGCAGTACTTC,NA,TRBD1,TRBV28,TRBJ2-7
CASSYRHEQFF,TGTGCCAGCAGTTACCGACACGAGCAGTTCTTC,NA,NA,TRBV6-2/TRBV6-3,TRBJ2-1
CASSLALGSQTQYF,TGTGCCAGCAGCTTAGCGCTTGGGAGCCAGACCCAGTACTTC,NA,NA,TRBV7-2,TRBJ2-5
CASSQDAGIYEQYF,TGCGCCAGCAGCCAAGACGCGGGTATCTACGAGCAGTACTTC,NA,NA,TRBV4-1,TRBJ2-7
CASSEKVDSTDTQYF,TGTGCCAGCAGTGAAAAGGTCGACTCCACAGATACGCAGTATTTT,NA,NA,TRBV6-4,TRBJ2-3
CSAEGTATAEAFF,TGCAGCGCCGAGGGTACGGCTACGGCTGAAGCTTTCTTT,NA,NA,TRBV29-1,TRBJ1-1
CASSLGRNEQFF,TGTGCCAGCAGTTTAGGCCGGAATGAGCAGTTCTTC,once,NA,TRBV12-3/TRBV12-4,TRBJ2-1
CASSYSLVTEAFF,TGTGCCAGCAGTTACTCCCTTGTTACTGAAGCTTTCTTT,few,NA,TRBV6-2/TRBV6-3,TRBJ1-1
CASSITGYEEQYF,TGTGCCAGCAGCATTACAGGGTATGAGGAGCAGTACTTC,NA,NA,TRBV7-2,TRBJ2-7
CASRGQGYGYTF,TGTGCCAGCAGGGGGCAGGGCTATGGCTACACCTTC,NA,TRBD1,TRBV19,TRBJ1-2
CASSLDPTGELFF,TGTGCCAGCAGCTTAGATCCTACCGGGGAGCTGTTTTTT,NA,NA,TRBV11-2,TRBJ2-2
CASSPPPAGGPRGTQETQYF,TGTGCCAGCTCACCACCGCCAGCGGGAGGGCCGAGGGGGACACAAGAGACCCAGTACTTC,NA,TRBD2,TRBV18,TRBJ2-5